Listed below are T cell receptor beta chains from one sample, sequenced in a study of blood T cell repertoires in COVID-19. The repertoire was sequenced with immunoSEQ multiplex PCR; TCRdb's copy has only in-frame clones and lacks some. The table includes 260,000 or so clones, roughly 90% detected once. The sequencing sample was made of peripheral blood. The receptors here all came from a human donor in a cohort sampled during active COVID-19. Both conserved end residues are part of each CDR3. The D gene is left open where the match is weak. Clone sizes are given selectively: once, few, many, or a class where the clone is expanded.

v_gene	d_gene	abundance	j_gene	CDR3nt	CDR3aa
TRBV2	TRBD2	NA	TRBJ2-7	TGTGCCAGCAGTGAAGGGCTAGCGGGGGTCTACGAGCAGTACTTC	CASSEGLAGVYEQYF
TRBV5-1	TRBD1	NA	TRBJ2-3	TGCGCCAGCAGCTCGGGACAGGGTAGCACAGATACGCAGTATTTT	CASSSGQGSTDTQYF
TRBV4-3	TRBD1	once	TRBJ1-3	TGCGCCAGCAGCCAAGAAGGGACAGGGGCAGAAGGAAACACCATATATTTT	CASSQEGTGAEGNTIYF
TRBV25-1	NA	NA	TRBJ2-5	TGTGCCAGCAGTGATCGGGAACGGGACATAAGACAAGAGACCCAGTACTTC	CASSDRERDIRQETQYF
TRBV9	TRBD2	NA	TRBJ2-1	TGTGCCAGCAGCGTAGTTGCGGGAGGCTACAATGAGCAGTTCTTC	CASSVVAGGYNEQFF
TRBV4-1	NA	NA	TRBJ2-7	TGCGCCAGCAGCCAAGGCGCGAGGGAGCTCAACGAGCAGTACTTC	CASSQGARELNEQYF
TRBV6-5	TRBD1	NA	TRBJ1-1	TGTGCCAGCAGTAACCCGACAGGGGTCACTGAAGCTTTCTTT	CASSNPTGVTEAFF
TRBV28	TRBD2	NA	TRBJ2-7	TGTGCCAGCAGTCGGGAGGGGAGCTCCTACGAGCAGTACTTC	CASSREGSSYEQYF
TRBV5-1	NA	NA	TRBJ2-6	TGCGCCAGCATGGCTGTGGGGGCCAACGTCCTGACTTTC	CASMAVGANVLTF
TRBV4-3	TRBD1	NA	TRBJ1-2	TGCGCCAGCAGCCAAGATAACAGGGGAGCTAACTATGGCTACACCTTC	CASSQDNRGANYGYTF
TRBV30	TRBD1	NA	TRBJ2-7	TGTGCCTGGTTTCCCCGGGACAGGACGTCCTACGAGCAGTACTTC	CAWFPRDRTSYEQYF
TRBV30	NA	few	TRBJ1-6	TGTGCCTGGAGTTTTAATAATTCACCCCTCCACTTT	CAWSFNNSPLHF
TRBV7-8	TRBD2	NA	TRBJ2-1	TGTGCCAGCAGCTTACGACTAGCGGGAGGGGCCCTTGGCTCCTACAATGAGCAGTTCTTC	CASSLRLAGGALGSYNEQFF
TRBV4-1	NA	NA	TRBJ1-1	TGCGCCAGCAGCCTTTGGACAGCGAACACTGAAGCTTTCTTT	CASSLWTANTEAFF
TRBV18	TRBD1	NA	TRBJ2-5	TGTGCCAGCTCACGCGACAGGGCCCGGACAGAGACCCAGTACTTC	CASSRDRARTETQYF
TRBV6-5	NA	once	TRBJ1-1	TGTGCCAGCAGTTACGGCAGGGCGAACACTGAAGCTTTCTTT	CASSYGRANTEAFF
TRBV15	NA	once	TRBJ1-3	TGTGCCACCAGCGCCAGCGTTGGCTCTGGAAACACCATATATTTT	CATSASVGSGNTIYF
TRBV6-2/TRBV6-3	TRBD2	once	TRBJ2-7	TGTGCCAGCAGTTCCTCCGGGAGGGTCACCGACGAGCAGTACTTC	CASSSSGRVTDEQYF
TRBV15	NA	NA	TRBJ2-6	TGTGCCACCAGCAGGAGGGGGGGAACTGGGGCCAACGTCCTGACTTTC	CATSRRGGTGANVLTF
TRBV18	NA	NA	TRBJ1-2	TGTGCCAGCTCACCCCCGACAGTTAACTATGGCTACACCTTC	CASSPPTVNYGYTF
TRBV24-1	NA	few	TRBJ2-3	TGTGCCACCGGGGCTAGCACAGATACGCAGTATTTT	CATGASTDTQYF
TRBV2	NA	NA	TRBJ2-7	TGTGCCAGCAGTGAATCGGGGATCCGGGTTTACGAGCAGTACTTC	CASSESGIRVYEQYF
TRBV7-9	NA	NA	TRBJ1-1	TGTGCCAGCAGCTTAGGTAACAGGGAGGGGACTGAAGCTTTCTTT	CASSLGNREGTEAFF
TRBV5-1	TRBD1	NA	TRBJ2-5	TGCGCCAGCAGCACGGGACAGGCCCTGGAGACCCAGTACTTC	CASSTGQALETQYF
TRBV2	TRBD1	NA	TRBJ1-6	TGTGCCAGCGAGACAGGGTATAATTCACCCCTCCACTTT	CASETGYNSPLHF
TRBV28	NA	NA	TRBJ2-7	TGTGCCAGCAGTTTATCCGGTAGGACAGTCTTTGAGCAGTACTTC	CASSLSGRTVFEQYF
TRBV7-2	TRBD1	NA	TRBJ1-2	TGTGCCAGCAGCTTAGCTCTGGGGACAGGTTCTTGGGACTATGGCTACACCTTC	CASSLALGTGSWDYGYTF